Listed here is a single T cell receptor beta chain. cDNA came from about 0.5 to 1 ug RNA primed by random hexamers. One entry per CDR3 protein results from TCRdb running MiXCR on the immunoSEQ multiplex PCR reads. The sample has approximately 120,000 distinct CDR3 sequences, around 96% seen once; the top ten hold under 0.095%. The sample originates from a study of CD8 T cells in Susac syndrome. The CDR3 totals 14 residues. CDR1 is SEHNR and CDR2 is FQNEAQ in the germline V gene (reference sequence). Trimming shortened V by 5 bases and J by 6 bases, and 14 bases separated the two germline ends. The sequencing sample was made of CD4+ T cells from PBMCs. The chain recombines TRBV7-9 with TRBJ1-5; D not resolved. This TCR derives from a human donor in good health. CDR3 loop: CASSPSGVGQPQHF. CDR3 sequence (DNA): TGTGCCAGCAGCCCTAGTGGGGTGGGTCAGCCCCAGCATTTT.